Given below is one T cell receptor (beta chain) in context. Data came from immunoSEQ multiplex PCR; TCRdb stores just in-frame clones and leaves some out. This table has some 150,000 clones, about 81% appearing once. The record originates from a study of blood T cell repertoires in COVID-19. Across the whole study: PBMCs, B-cell-depleted T cells, or T cells were the source of the cDNA or gDNA that made up the material.

This CDR3 contains 15 residues. V shed 0 bases and J shed 5 bases, with 12 bases lying between them. Germline CDR1 is SGDLS and CDR2 is YYNGEE. Material: peripheral blood. The chain carries TRBV9 and TRBJ2-1; possibly TRBD2 for D (6 bases). This receptor was identified in a woman aged 80 or over with acute or convalescent COVID-19. The CDR3 sequence is CASSVAGVTHNEQFF. The CDR3 nucleotides are TGTGCCAGCAGCGTAGCGGGGGTTACCCACAATGAGCAGTTCTTC.